The 30 T cell receptor beta chains in this list originate from one sample, sequenced in a study of identical twins (TCRdb year 2016). Libraries were constructed by 5' RACE. Sequencing was performed on an Illumina HiSeq 2000. Starting from the raw public reads, TCRdb applied fastp trimming at Q25, assembled clones with MiXCR and retained in-frame beta chains. CDR3 protein sequences are deduplicated, and each keeps its most common genes and DNA. Counted in this sample were 450,000 to 650,000 distinct CDR3 sequences; around a tenth of them appeared once. The ten largest clones take up 2.5% to 3% of the sample. The same sample was also studied in work on yellow fever vaccine responses in identical twins.

The specimen was PBMCs. All receptors come from a woman younger than 30 in good health.

V usage is TRBV20-1 and J usage is TRBJ2-2; 9 nucleotides align to TRBD2. Germline CDR1 reads DFQATT; CDR2 reads SNEGSKA (reference sequence). With V trimmed by 4 bases and J by 5 bases, 8 bases remained unmatched. This CDR3 has 15 residues. The CDR3 nucleotides are TGCAGTGCTATGTTAGCGGGAGACTTAACCGGGGAGCTGTTTTTT. Its translation: CSAMLAGDLTGELFF.

The chain has TRBV5-1 and TRBJ2-6; TRBD1 aligns across 7 bases. Germline V gene data show CDR1 as SGHRS and CDR2 as YFSETQ. CDR3 length: 18 amino acids. The V segment lost 0 bases and the J segment 0 bases; nucleotides outside the gene matches: 6. The CDR3 coding sequence is TGCGCCAGCAGCTTGGCCGGGGACAGACCCTCTGGGGCCAACGTCCTGACTTTC. Translated: CASSLAGDRPSGANVLTF.

This clonotype has more than one count but fewer than ten. The rearrangement joins TRBV9 to TRBJ2-1, with D tentatively TRBD1 (6 bases). Trimming removed 0 bases at V and 6 bases at J, with 10 bases between. The CDR3 is made up of 14 amino acids. Germline values: CDR1 SGDLS, CDR2 YYNGEE. The DNA of the CDR3 is TGTGCCAGCAGCGTAGTAACAGGGTCCAATGAGCAGTTCTTC. The encoded protein is CASSVVTGSNEQFF.

This chain links TRBV4-1 with TRBJ2-3; D unresolved. The V and J ends lost 0 bases and 2 bases respectively, with 6 bases between them. CDR3 length: 14 amino acids. Germline V gene lookup returns CDR1 MGHRA and CDR2 YSYEKL. CDR3 protein: CASSQDGVTDTQYF. CDR3 DNA: TGCGCCAGCAGCCAAGATGGGGTCACAGATACGCAGTATTTT.

The chain couples TRBV12-3 or TRBV12-4 to TRBJ2-1; 11 bases are shared with TRBD2. The ends lost 4 bases at V and 0 bases at J; junction bases unmatched: 11. The CDR3 has 19 amino acids. The CDR3 DNA is TGTGCCAGCAGTTACCCCGGGACAGGGACTAGCGGCTCCTACAATGAGCAGTTCTTC. It yields the protein CASSYPGTGTSGSYNEQFF.

This clonotype has more than one count but fewer than ten. CDR3 amino acids: CASRTGGNSPLHF. CDR3 DNA: TGTGCCAGCAGAACAGGGGGTAATTCACCCCTCCACTTT. The chain has TRBV7-9 and TRBJ1-6, with TRBD1 identical over 8 bases. CDR3 length equals 13 residues. Germline V gene data show CDR1 as SEHNR and CDR2 as FQNEAQ (reference sequence). The J segment lost 6 bases and the V segment lost 6 bases, leaving 1 base of the junction unmatched. The full variable domain, in which reference TRBV7-9 and TRBJ1-6 provide the parts outside the CDR3, is DTGVSQNPRHKITKRGQNVTFRCDPISEHNRLYWYRQTLGQGPEFLTYFQNEAQLEKSRLLSDRFSAERPKGSFSTLEIQRTEQGDSAMYLCASRTGGNSPLHFGNGTRLTVT.

This clonotype was seen repeatedly, ten times or more. This chain joins TRBV20-1 and TRBJ2-7; no clear D. The germline V gene has CDR1 DFQATT and CDR2 SNEGSKA (reference sequence). V was shortened by 0 bases and J by 2 bases, with 11 bases between the two germline ends. The CDR3 runs 14 residues. CDR3 nucleotides: TGCAGTGCTAGAGATGAGCTAGTCCCCTACGAGCAGTACTTC. Its translation is CSARDELVPYEQYF.

This rearrangement joins TRBV24-1 to TRBJ2-1; TRBD2 aligns across 13 bases. With 4 bases clipped from V and 5 bases from J, the junction kept 4 bases outside the gene matches. CDR1 KGHDR and CDR2 SFDVKD come from the germline V gene. This CDR3 is built from 16 residues. This chain's CDR3 is CATSESTSGRHNEQFF. The CDR3 bases are TGTGCCACCAGTGAGTCGACTAGCGGGAGGCACAATGAGCAGTTCTTC.

This clonotype has at least ten counts. The chain employs TRBV12-3 or TRBV12-4 and TRBJ1-5, with D perhaps matching TRBD1 (6 bases). CDR3 length equals 14 residues. Trimming cost V 4 bases and J 1 base, with 8 bases left between them. CDR3 amino acids: CASSSGQSNQPQHF. CDR3 in DNA: TGTGCCAGCAGTTCCGGACAGAGCAATCAGCCCCAGCATTTT.

This clonotype has at least ten counts. The chain employs TRBV10-3 and TRBJ2-5; 8 nucleotides agree with TRBD1. CDR1 and CDR2 (germline): ENHRY, SYGVKD. The CDR3 spans 13 residues. V was clipped by 4 bases and J by 5 bases; unmatched bases: 3. CDR3 sequence reads: CAISGTGLETQYF. DNA for the CDR3: TGTGCCATCAGTGGGACAGGGCTGGAGACCCAGTACTTC.

V usage is TRBV12-3 or TRBV12-4 and J usage is TRBJ1-2; 8 bases line up with TRBD1. Germline trimming cut 8 bases from V and 3 bases from J; bases unmatched to any gene: 5. The CDR3 covers 13 residues. CDR3 residues: CASQMTGDYGYTF. The CDR3 region has the DNA TGTGCCAGCCAAATGACAGGGGACTATGGCTACACCTTC.

This clonotype was counted a single time. This CDR3 is CASSGGALHEQFF. The CDR3 DNA follows: TGTGCCAGCAGCGGGGGGGCCCTTCATGAGCAGTTCTTC. V and J are TRBV11-2 and TRBJ2-1; possibly TRBD2 for D (7 bases). This CDR3 is built from 13 residues. Deletions cut 5 bases from V and 8 bases from J, with 13 bases between. The germline gives CDR1 SGHAT, CDR2 FQNNGV.

This clonotype appeared many times. J is TRBJ2-7 and V is TRBV27; the D gene is possibly TRBD1 (6 bases). With 3 bases removed from V and 3 bases from J, the gap between germline ends came to 12 bases. CDR3 length: 14 amino acids. Germline V gives CDR1 MNHEY, CDR2 SMNVEV (reference sequence). CDR3 nucleotide sequence: TGTGCCAGCAGTTTGAGGGACAAGATCTACGAGCAGTACTTC. This encodes CASSLRDKIYEQYF.

The chain recombines TRBV30 with TRBJ2-1; TRBD2 aligns across 12 bases. The CDR3 consists of 16 residues. The V and J ends lost 4 bases and 4 bases, in that order; junction bases with no gene match: 8. Per germline, CDR1 GTSNPN and CDR2 SVGIG (reference sequence). The CDR3 sequence is CAWTLAGGIMYNEQFF. The CDR3 DNA reads TGTGCCTGGACCCTAGCGGGGGGGATCATGTACAATGAGCAGTTCTTC.

This clonotype came up many times. J is TRBJ2-7 and V is TRBV18; TRBD1 might be the D (5 bases). This CDR3 region has 14 residues. Per the germline V gene, CDR1 is KGHSH and CDR2 is LQKENI. Trimming stripped 6 bases from V and 1 base from J, with 13 bases between. The CDR3 region is CASSQNQGSYEQYF. CDR3 DNA sequence: TGTGCCAGCTCGCAAAATCAGGGTTCCTACGAGCAGTACTTC.

This rearrangement joins TRBV7-2 to TRBJ2-1, with TRBD2 identical over 13 bases. The ends lost 4 bases at V and 6 bases at J; junction bases unmatched: 6. The CDR3 length is 16 residues. CDR1 SGHTA and CDR2 FQGNSA come from the germline V gene. CDR3 coding DNA: TGTGCCAGCAGCTCTCGACTAGCGGGGGGCTTCAATGAGCAGTTCTTC. Protein sequence: CASSSRLAGGFNEQFF.

The chain joins TRBV7-3 to TRBJ2-3; 7 nucleotides agree with TRBD2. The J segment lost 2 bases and the V segment lost 5 bases, leaving 7 bases of the junction unmatched. Germline V CDR1 and CDR2: SGHTA, FQGTGA. The CDR3 covers 15 residues. CDR3 in amino acids: CASSRWGGDTDTQYF. CDR3 nucleotides: TGTGCCAGCAGCCGCTGGGGGGGGGACACAGATACGCAGTATTTT.

This clonotype was seen more than once but under ten times. The chain couples TRBV7-9 to TRBJ1-4; weak D call: TRBD1 (6 bases). The CDR3 is 13 amino acids. CDR1 and CDR2 from the germline V gene are SEHNR and FQNEAQ (reference sequence). The CDR3 is CGWRGASNEKLFF. DNA for the CDR3: TGTGGATGGAGGGGGGCGTCTAATGAAAAACTGTTTTTT.

To note about this clonotype: A much bigger clone sits one base away, suggesting this may be a read error. The chain is built from TRBV4-3 and TRBJ2-7, with D perhaps matching TRBD1 (7 bases). Germline V gene data show CDR1 as LGHNA and CDR2 as YSLEER. The CDR3 consists of 17 residues. CDR3 sequence reads: CASSQDGGTVISYEQCF. DNA of the CDR3: TGCGCCAGCAGCCAAGATGGAGGGACAGTTATCTCCTACGAGCAGTGCTTC.

CDR3 loop: CASSVLTGRSGELFF. CDR3 sequence (DNA): TGTGCCAGCAGTGTGTTAACAGGCCGGAGCGGGGAGCTGTTTTTT. The chain links TRBV6-1 to TRBJ2-2; the D gene is possibly TRBD1 (5 bases). Germline V gene lookup returns CDR1 MNHNS and CDR2 SASEGT. The V and J ends lost 4 bases and 7 bases respectively, with 16 bases between them. The CDR3 has 15 amino acids.

The rearrangement joins TRBV7-8 to TRBJ2-7, with D uncertain. V dropped 0 bases and J dropped 1 base, with 16 bases sitting between them. Germline-derived CDR1 and CDR2 are SGHVS and FQNEAQ. This CDR3 spans 17 amino acids. CDR3 DNA: TGTGCCAGCAGCTTAGCAGTCCGGCCAGGTCAATCCTACGAGCAGTACTTC. Translation gives CASSLAVRPGQSYEQYF.

This chain links TRBV4-2 with TRBJ2-1, with 7 bases matching TRBD2. The CDR3 extends over 19 amino acids. CDR1 LGHNA and CDR2 YNFKEQ come from the germline V gene. V lost 5 bases, J lost 1 base, and 17 bases stayed unmatched. The CDR3 DNA reads as TGTGCCAGCAGCACGGGAGGTGGGGGGTCCTCTAGATCCTACAATGAGCAGTTCTTC. Protein sequence: CASSTGGGGSSRSYNEQFF.

A few counts support this clonotype. The chain joins TRBV6-2 or TRBV6-3 to TRBJ2-6, with D possibly being TRBD1 (6 bases). The CDR3 has 21 residues. Trimming stripped 5 bases from V and 0 bases from J, with 26 bases between. The germline CDR1 and CDR2 sequences are MNHEY and SVGEGT. The CDR3 is CASSHDIALAEDSSGANVLTF. In nucleotides, the CDR3 is TGTGCCAGCAGTCACGATATAGCCCTGGCTGAGGACAGCTCTGGGGCCAACGTCCTGACTTTC.

At least ten counts were recorded for this clonotype. The genes are TRBV6-2 or TRBV6-3 and TRBJ2-7; no definite D call. Germline V gene data show CDR1 as MNHEY and CDR2 as SVGEGT. The CDR3 is made up of 15 amino acids. V was clipped by 0 bases and J by 1 base, with 10 bases between them. The CDR3 spells CASSYSLARSYEQYF. The CDR3 bases are TGTGCCAGCAGTTACTCTCTGGCTAGGTCCTACGAGCAGTACTTC.

There are a few counts of this clonotype. The chain carries TRBV20-1 and TRBJ2-1, with D tentatively TRBD1 or TRBD2 (6 bases each). Trimming took 0 bases from V and 9 from J, leaving 24 bases between them. The CDR3 length is 17 residues. CDR1 is DFQATT, CDR2 SNEGSKA, per germline (reference sequence). CDR3 loop: CSARDPGSGRGLSEQFF. The CDR3 DNA sequence: TGCAGTGCTAGAGATCCAGGGTCCGGCAGGGGACTTAGTGAGCAGTTCTTC.

A few counts support this clonotype. The chain joins TRBV7-2 to TRBJ2-7; TRBD2 agrees at 7 bases. V gave up 1 base and J gave up 6 bases; unmatched junction bases: 9. The CDR3 runs to 15 residues. The germline gives CDR1 SGHTA, CDR2 FQGNSA. In DNA, the CDR3 is TGTGCCAGCAGCTTAGAAAGGGGAGGGATGGGCGAGCAGTACTTC. Amino acid sequence: CASSLERGGMGEQYF.

The sample holds a few counts of this clonotype. The chain has TRBV21-1 and TRBJ2-7; the table's D call of TRBD2 was not tested on the DNA. TRBV21-1 corresponds to a pseudogene. The CDR3 extends over 15 amino acids. CDR3 nucleotide sequence: TGTGCCAGCAGCAAATTCGGAGAGGGATGCTACGAGCAGTACTTC. Translation: CASSKFGEGCYEQYF.

The table lists this clonotype with many counts. This chain uses TRBV7-9 with TRBJ2-5; TRBD2 matches at 13 bases. After removal of 5 bases from V and 2 bases from J, the junction contained 8 bases not matched to a gene. The germline V gene has CDR1 SEHNR and CDR2 FQNEAQ (reference sequence). The CDR3 has 17 residues. CDR3 region: CASSQGLAGVIQETQYF. The CDR3 DNA reads as TGTGCCAGCAGCCAAGGACTAGCGGGGGTCATACAAGAGACCCAGTACTTC.

V is TRBV10-1 and J is TRBJ2-3; 9 bases are shared with TRBD2. This CDR3 is built from 15 residues. CDR1 and CDR2 (germline): WNHNN, SYGVQD (reference sequence). With 2 bases clipped from V and 5 bases from J, the junction kept 5 bases outside the gene matches. The CDR3 bases are TGCGCCAGCAGTGAGATAGCGGGAGCCGAAGATACGCAGTATTTT. It is translated as CASSEIAGAEDTQYF.

V and J are TRBV12-3 or TRBV12-4 and TRBJ1-2; no firm D call. V lost 10 bases and J 6 bases, leaving 3 bases between the germline ends. The CDR3 is made up of 8 amino acids. The CDR3 loop is CATDGYTF. The CDR3 region has the DNA TGTGCCACCGATGGCTACACCTTC.